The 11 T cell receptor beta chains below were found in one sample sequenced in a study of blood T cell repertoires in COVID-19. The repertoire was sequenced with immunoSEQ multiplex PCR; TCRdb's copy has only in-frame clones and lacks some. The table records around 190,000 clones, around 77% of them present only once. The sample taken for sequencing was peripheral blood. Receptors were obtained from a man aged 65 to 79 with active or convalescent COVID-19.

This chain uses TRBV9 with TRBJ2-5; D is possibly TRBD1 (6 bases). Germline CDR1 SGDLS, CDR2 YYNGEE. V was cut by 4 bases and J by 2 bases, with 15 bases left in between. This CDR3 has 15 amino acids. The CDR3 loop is CASSSFGTQQETQYF. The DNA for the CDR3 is TGTGCCAGCAGCTCATTCGGGACACAACAAGAGACCCAGTACTTC.

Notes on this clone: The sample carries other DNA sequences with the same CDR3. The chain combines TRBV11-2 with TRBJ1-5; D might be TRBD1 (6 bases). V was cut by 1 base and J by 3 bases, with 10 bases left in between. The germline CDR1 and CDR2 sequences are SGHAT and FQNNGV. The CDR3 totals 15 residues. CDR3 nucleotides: TGTGCCAGCAGCTTAGGTACAGGGACCAATCAGCCCCAGCATTTT. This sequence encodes CASSLGTGTNQPQHF.

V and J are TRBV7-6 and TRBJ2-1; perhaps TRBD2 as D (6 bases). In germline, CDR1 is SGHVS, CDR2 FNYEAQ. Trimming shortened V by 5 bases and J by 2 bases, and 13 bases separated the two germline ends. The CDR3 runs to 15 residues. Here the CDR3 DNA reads TGTGCCAGCAGCGAAACTAGCACCGCCTACAATGAGCAGTTCTTC. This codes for CASSETSTAYNEQFF.

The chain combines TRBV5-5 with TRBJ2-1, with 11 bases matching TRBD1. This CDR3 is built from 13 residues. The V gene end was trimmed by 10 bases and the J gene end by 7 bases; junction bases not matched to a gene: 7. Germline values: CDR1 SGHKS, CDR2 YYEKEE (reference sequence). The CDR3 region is CASAGQGGNEQFF. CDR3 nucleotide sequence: TGTGCCTCAGCGGGACAGGGGGGGAATGAGCAGTTCTTC.

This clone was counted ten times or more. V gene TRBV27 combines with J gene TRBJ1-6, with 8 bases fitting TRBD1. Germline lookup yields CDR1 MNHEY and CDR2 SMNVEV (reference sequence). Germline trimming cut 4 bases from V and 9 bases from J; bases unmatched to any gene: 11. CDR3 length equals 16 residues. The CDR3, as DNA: TGTGCCAGCAGTTCCTACGACAGGGGAACCCTTTCACCCCTCCACTTT. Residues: CASSSYDRGTLSPLHF.

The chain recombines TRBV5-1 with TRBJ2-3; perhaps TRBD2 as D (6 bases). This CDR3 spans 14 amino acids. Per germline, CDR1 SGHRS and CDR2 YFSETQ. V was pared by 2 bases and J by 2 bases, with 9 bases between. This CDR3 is CASSFSDYTDTQYF. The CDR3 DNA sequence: TGCGCCAGCAGCTTTTCGGACTACACAGATACGCAGTATTTT.

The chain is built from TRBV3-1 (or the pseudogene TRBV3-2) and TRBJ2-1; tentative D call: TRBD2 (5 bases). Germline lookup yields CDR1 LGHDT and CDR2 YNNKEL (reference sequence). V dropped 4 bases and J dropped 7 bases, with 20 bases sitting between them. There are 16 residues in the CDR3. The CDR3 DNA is TGTGCCAGCAGCCCCGTTACGACGGGATCCTGGAATGAGCAGTTCTTC. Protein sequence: CASSPVTTGSWNEQFF.

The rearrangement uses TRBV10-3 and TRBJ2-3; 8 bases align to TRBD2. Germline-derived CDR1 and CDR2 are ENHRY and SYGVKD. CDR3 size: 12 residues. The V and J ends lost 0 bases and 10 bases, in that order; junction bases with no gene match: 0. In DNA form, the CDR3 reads TGTGCCATCAGTGAGTCCGGGAGGGCGCAGTATTTT. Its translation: CAISESGRAQYF.

Here the CDR3 reads CAWSVWDKGYTF. The CDR3 DNA follows: TGTGCCTGGAGTGTATGGGACAAAGGCTACACCTTC. This chain uses TRBV30 with TRBJ1-2; maybe TRBD1 (6 bases). Germline loops: CDR1 GTSNPN, CDR2 SVGIG (reference sequence). The CDR3 sequence is 12 residues long. Trimming took 0 bases from V and 8 from J, leaving 10 bases between them.

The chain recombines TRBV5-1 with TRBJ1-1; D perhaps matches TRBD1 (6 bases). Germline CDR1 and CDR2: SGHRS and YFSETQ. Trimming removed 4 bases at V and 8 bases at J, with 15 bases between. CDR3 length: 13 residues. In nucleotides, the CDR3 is TGCGCCAGCAGCCGCAACAGGGATCGCGAAGCTTTCTTT. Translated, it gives CASSRNRDREAFF.

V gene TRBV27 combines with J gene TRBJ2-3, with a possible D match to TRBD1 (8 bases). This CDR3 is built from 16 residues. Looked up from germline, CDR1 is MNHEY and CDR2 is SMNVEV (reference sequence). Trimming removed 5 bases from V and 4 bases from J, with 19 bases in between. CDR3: CASSPIRTGRADTQYF. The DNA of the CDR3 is TGTGCCAGCAGTCCGATACGGACAGGGAGGGCAGATACGCAGTATTTT.